This T cell receptor beta chain was sequenced in a study of Ad26.COV2.S vaccination and SARS-CoV-2 variants. For the study at large: Doses of Ad26.COV2.S were injected into muscle once or twice, 56 days apart.

Study-wide results and limits: The analyses of TCR breadth and depth may have understated the size of total T cell responses.

Comments on this clone: The antigen is undetermined.

Per the germline V gene, CDR1 is LNHNV and CDR2 is YYDKDF (reference sequence). Trimming removed 1 base from V and 5 bases from J, with 7 bases in between. The CDR3 has 13 amino acids. As for treatment: around 19 received Ad26.COV2.S at low or high dose, single or two shots; several received placebo; per-sample allocation not given. Samples analyzed were those drawn on day 63 after the first vaccine or placebo injection. TCRdb's copy holds only in-frame clones and misses some; the assay was immunoSEQ multiplex PCR. The sample shows 350,000 to 550,000 clones, 75% to 90% of them seen only once. This receptor was identified in a person between 18 and 65 years old who received the Ad26.COV2.S COVID-19 vaccine or a placebo. The source was peripheral blood, collected in a trial of Ad26.COV2.S vaccine versus placebo. The J gene is TRBJ2-3, the V gene TRBV15; D remains unclear. CDR3 bases: TGTGCCACCAGCAGAGTAAGGAAAGATACGCAGTATTTT. Amino acid sequence: CATSRVRKDTQYF.